This T cell receptor beta chain originates from a study of cytomegalovirus exposure and HLA in healthy donors. Study-level results: Other equally common chains were less clonally expanded than HLA-associated TCR beta chains, a later analysis showed.

The V end lost 0 bases, the J end lost 3 bases, and 9 bases lay between the germline ends. The CDR3 has 14 amino acids. Germline values: CDR1 SGDLS, CDR2 YYNGEE. In the PCR, 60 Vbeta and 13 Jbeta primers were used. Assay used: immunoSEQ multiplex PCR; TCRdb lists only in-frame clones, some missing. The table shows roughly 130,000 clones, with approximately 80% occurring only once. As regards this clone: Its matching antigen is unknown.

Input material: PBMCs. The receptor was derived from a man between 18 and 29 years old in good health and CMV-seronegative. The gene calls are TRBV9 and TRBJ1-2; D is possibly TRBD1 (5 bases). The CDR3 DNA reads TGTGCCAGCAGCGTAGCCGGGGGTGACTATGGCTACACCTTC. This gives the protein CASSVAGGDYGYTF.